A single sample gave rise to the 30 T cell receptor beta chains below, sequenced in a study of blood T cell repertoires in COVID-19. Sequenced by immunoSEQ multiplex PCR; TCRdb stores in-frame clones only, minus some. The table records some 350,000 clones, roughly 86% of them present only once. Sequenced input: PBMCs or T cells enriched from blood (not recorded which). The receptors derive from a woman aged 25 to 39 who had recovered from COVID-19.

This chain joins TRBV11-2 and TRBJ2-5; 8 nucleotides match TRBD2. Germline-derived CDR1 and CDR2 are SGHAT and FQNNGV. V shed 3 bases, J shed 3 bases, and the junction held 0 bases outside the gene matches. The CDR3 sequence is 13 residues long. The CDR3 bases are TGTGCCAGCAGCTTTAGCGGGGAAGAGACCCAGTACTTC. It yields the protein CASSFSGEETQYF.

J is TRBJ1-2 and V is TRBV10-3, with TRBD1 matching over 7 bases. Germline V gene sequence: CDR1 ENHRY, CDR2 SYGVKD. V lost 0 bases, J lost 8 bases, and 6 bases stayed unmatched. The CDR3 consists of 14 residues. The CDR3 protein is CAISESDRTDGYTF. In DNA form, the CDR3 reads TGTGCCATCAGTGAGTCGGACAGGACGGACGGCTACACCTTC.

The V and J genes are TRBV9 and TRBJ2-3; 7 positions agree with TRBD2. This CDR3 contains 15 residues. With 4 bases clipped from V and 4 bases from J, the junction kept 9 bases outside the gene matches. CDR1 and CDR2 from the germline V gene are SGDLS and YYNGEE. This chain's CDR3 is CASSLTQRGSDTQYF. The CDR3 DNA reads TGTGCCAGCAGCCTCACCCAGCGGGGCTCAGATACGCAGTATTTT.

This chain joins TRBV7-8 and TRBJ2-3; 7 bases line up with TRBD1. Looked up from germline, CDR1 is SGHVS and CDR2 is FQNEAQ. The length of the CDR3 is 16 residues. Trimming took 1 base from V and 4 from J; bases not matched to a gene: 8. CDR3 coding DNA: TGTGCCAGCAGCTTAGTTCGACAGGGAGACCCAGATACGCAGTATTTT. It codes for CASSLVRQGDPDTQYF. Based on the CDR3 plus reference TRBV7-8 and TRBJ2-3, the full variable domain is GAGVSQSPRYKVAKRGQDVALRCDPISGHVSLFWYQQALGQGPEFLTYFQNEAQLDKSGLPSDRFFAERPEGSVSTLKIQRTQQEDSAVYLCASSLVRQGDPDTQYFGPGTRLTVL.

J is TRBJ1-5 and V is TRBV5-7; possible D gene TRBD1, 5 bases. TRBV5-7 is an ORF, and what it does is uncertain. The CDR3 loop spans 15 amino acids. The germline V and J ends were trimmed by 4 bases and 1 base, with 12 bases remaining between them. CDR3 sequence (DNA): TGTGCCAGCAGCCGGCGGGGGTGGAGCAATCAGCCCCAGCATTTT. This gives the protein CASSRRGWSNQPQHF.

The chain is built from TRBV2 and TRBJ1-1; possible D gene TRBD1, 6 bases. V lost 5 bases and J lost 4, with 11 bases in between. The germline V gene encodes CDR1 SNHLY and CDR2 FYNNEI. This CDR3 has 13 residues. The CDR3 is CASSSQTGTEAFF. The CDR3 DNA reads TGTGCCAGCAGTTCCCAGACAGGCACTGAAGCTTTCTTT. Looking up the rest from reference TRBV2 and TRBJ1-1 gives the full variable domain: EPEVTQTPSHQVTQMGQEVILRCVPISNHLYFYWYRQILGQKVEFLVSFYNNEISEKSEIFDDQFSVERPDGSNFTLKIRSTKLEDSAMYFCASSSQTGTEAFFGQGTRLTVV.

The chain combines TRBV19 with TRBJ1-1; D is undetermined. Germline CDR1 reads LNHDA; CDR2 reads SQIVND (reference sequence). The CDR3 sequence is 13 residues long. V was trimmed by 6 bases and J by 4 bases, leaving 12 bases between them. CDR3 nucleotides: TGTGCCAGTAGGGTCGGGTTGACCACTGAAGCTTTCTTT. Translation: CASRVGLTTEAFF.

The CDR3 DNA is TGCGCCAGCAGTGGACAGGGGGCCGACTATGGCTACACCTTC. Residues: CASSGQGADYGYTF. This chain connects TRBV4-1 to TRBJ1-2; 11 bases align to TRBD1. This CDR3 has 14 residues. Germline loops: CDR1 MGHRA, CDR2 YSYEKL. Trimming at V came to 6 bases and at J to 3 bases, leaving 3 bases not matched to a gene.

The J gene is TRBJ2-1, the V gene TRBV9, with D uncertain. The length of the CDR3 is 15 residues. CDR1 is SGDLS, CDR2 YYNGEE, per germline. Trimming removed 4 bases from V and 1 base from J, with 12 bases in between. The CDR3 DNA sequence: TGTGCCAGCAGCACCAGAGGTGGTTCCTACAATGAGCAGTTCTTC. It yields the protein CASSTRGGSYNEQFF.

This sequence joins TRBV6-5 and TRBJ1-4, with 7 bases fitting TRBD1. Germline V gene data show CDR1 as MNHEY and CDR2 as SVGAGI. The CDR3 runs to 15 residues. V dropped 4 bases and J dropped 4; count of bases not matched to a gene: 6. CDR3 residues: CASSFSQGINEKLFF. Here the CDR3 DNA reads TGTGCCAGCAGTTTTTCACAGGGGATTAATGAAAAACTGTTTTTT.

The gene calls are TRBV28 and TRBJ1-1; no definite D call. Germline CDR1 and CDR2: MDHEN and SYDVKM. CDR3 length: 16 residues. Trimming took 2 bases from V and 4 from J, leaving 17 bases between them. The CDR3 DNA is TGTGCCAGCAGTTTAGTCCGTGGATATCGAGGCACTGAAGCTTTCTTT. This codes for CASSLVRGYRGTEAFF.

The chain has TRBV5-4 and TRBJ2-1, with 8 bases aligning to TRBD2. Germline V gene data show CDR1 as SGHNT and CDR2 as YYREEE (reference sequence). J was trimmed by 2 bases and V by 0 bases; bases with no gene match: 1. The CDR3 consists of 15 residues. The CDR3 DNA follows: TGTGCCAGCAGCTTGGGCGGGGGGCCCTACAATGAGCAGTTCTTC. Its translation: CASSLGGGPYNEQFF. The entire variable domain, with the rest obtained from reference TRBV5-4 and TRBJ2-1, is as follows: ETGVTQSPTHLIKTRGQQVTLRCSSQSGHNTVSWYQQALGQGPQFIFQYYREEENGRGNFPPRFSGLQFPNYSSELNVNALELDDSALYLCASSLGGGPYNEQFFGPGTRLTVL.

This clone appeared once. The rearrangement links TRBV10-3 to TRBJ1-1; perhaps TRBD1 as D (5 bases). Trimming took off 6 bases at V and 1 base at J, with 12 bases between the two ends. CDR1 is ENHRY and CDR2 is SYGVKD in the germline V gene. The CDR3 extends over 14 amino acids. The CDR3 region is CAIRALTENTEAFF. For the CDR3, the DNA is TGTGCCATCAGGGCCCTGACAGAGAACACTGAAGCTTTCTTT.

The V gene is TRBV11-3, the J gene TRBJ2-3, with 9 positions matching TRBD1. Germline lookup yields CDR1 SGHNT and CDR2 YENEEA. This CDR3 spans 19 amino acids. J gave up 6 bases and V 0 bases, and 16 bases lay outside the gene matches. This CDR3 is CASSLEGLRGQGVGDTQYF. In nucleotides, the CDR3 is TGTGCCAGCAGCTTAGAAGGTTTGCGGGGACAGGGTGTTGGGGATACGCAGTATTTT.

About this clone itself: A much larger clonotype is one base distant, so this may be a read error. The V and J genes are TRBV12-3 or TRBV12-4 and TRBJ1-3; D call uncertain. The CDR3 has 13 residues. Trimming pared 2 bases from V and 0 bases from J, leaving 2 bases between. For the CDR3, the DNA is TGTGCCAGCAGTTTATACTCTGGAAACACCATATATTTT. It encodes CASSLYSGNTIYF.

This clone is a singleton in its sample. The chain combines TRBV3-1 (or the pseudogene TRBV3-2) with TRBJ2-1, with TRBD2 as a possible D gene (6 bases). The CDR3 is 20 residues long. Germline CDR1 reads LGHDT; CDR2 reads YNNKEL (reference sequence). V gave up 0 bases and J gave up 2 bases, with 23 bases separating them. The CDR3 coding sequence is TGTGCCAGCAGCCAAGAGGTTGTCAGGGAGGCTATGGGCCCCTACAATGAGCAGTTCTTC. It yields the protein CASSQEVVREAMGPYNEQFF.

The V call is TRBV27, the J call TRBJ1-5; D is unclear. The germline V gene encodes CDR1 MNHEY and CDR2 SMNVEV (reference sequence). V lost 6 bases and J lost 0, with 12 bases in between. The CDR3 is 15 amino acids. CDR3 in DNA: TGTGCCAGCAGCGTGACACCGTATAGCAATCAGCCCCAGCATTTT. Translating gives CASSVTPYSNQPQHF.

V usage is TRBV7-9 and J usage is TRBJ1-6, with a tentative D call TRBD1 (5 bases). CDR3 length: 14 residues. Trimming removed 1 base from V and 9 bases from J, with 10 bases in between. CDR1 is SEHNR and CDR2 is FQNEAQ in the germline V gene (reference sequence). CDR3 in amino acids: CASSLGAGGSPLHF. For the CDR3, the DNA is TGTGCCAGCAGCTTAGGGGCGGGGGGTTCACCCCTCCACTTT.

This chain uses TRBV4-1 with TRBJ2-5; 7 bases are a match to TRBD2. CDR1 and CDR2 from the germline V gene are MGHRA and YSYEKL. The trim removed 0 bases at V and 5 bases at J, leaving 6 bases unmatched. The CDR3 is 15 residues long. CDR3 loop: CASSQDEAGRETQYF. The CDR3 coding sequence is TGCGCCAGCAGCCAAGATGAAGCGGGGCGGGAGACCCAGTACTTC.

This rearrangement joins TRBV5-4 to TRBJ2-1; possible D gene TRBD1, 5 bases. V was trimmed by 4 bases and J by 6 bases, leaving 20 bases between them. Germline loops: CDR1 SGHNT, CDR2 YYREEE (reference sequence). The CDR3 sequence is 16 residues long. The CDR3 here is CASSRTGHLDVNEQFF. The CDR3 nucleotides read TGTGCCAGCAGCCGGACCGGACATTTAGATGTCAATGAGCAGTTCTTC. Full variable domain (outside the CDR3, taken from reference TRBV5-4 and TRBJ2-1): ETGVTQSPTHLIKTRGQQVTLRCSSQSGHNTVSWYQQALGQGPQFIFQYYREEENGRGNFPPRFSGLQFPNYSSELNVNALELDDSALYLCASSRTGHLDVNEQFFGPGTRLTVL.

CDR3 loop: CASSEYTGRERYRNYGYTF. The CDR3 DNA sequence: TGTGCCAGCAGCGAATATACCGGGAGAGAAAGATATCGAAACTATGGCTACACCTTC. V and J are TRBV5-6 and TRBJ1-2; D gene ambiguous. Germline CDR1 and CDR2: SGHDT and YYEEEE. Between the trimmed V and J ends, which lost 4 bases and 2 bases, there was a span of 27 bases. The CDR3 is 19 residues long.

The V and J genes are TRBV4-1 and TRBJ1-2; TRBD1 is a possible D gene (5 bases). Trimming cost V 1 base and J 4 bases, with 13 bases left between them. The germline V gene encodes CDR1 MGHRA and CDR2 YSYEKL. The CDR3 totals 15 residues. CDR3 protein: CASSQGPGPSYGYTF. CDR3 nucleotide sequence: TGCGCCAGCAGCCAAGGTCCAGGGCCATCCTATGGCTACACCTTC.

This clone was recorded only once. This chain connects TRBV14 to TRBJ1-5, with no clear D. This CDR3 has 14 residues. V was pared by 2 bases and J by 1 base, with 6 bases between. The germline V gene encodes CDR1 SGHDN and CDR2 FVKESK. CDR3 loop: CASSQLGSNQPQHF. The CDR3 DNA reads as TGTGCCAGCAGCCAACTCGGGAGCAATCAGCCCCAGCATTTT.

This clone came up a few times. This rearrangement joins TRBV6-8 to TRBJ1-4; D may be TRBD1 (5 bases). The CDR3 spans 15 residues. V lost 7 bases and J 3 bases, leaving 15 bases between the germline ends. The germline CDR1 and CDR2 sequences are MNHGY and SAAAGT. The CDR3 sequence is CASTPAGPANEKLFF. CDR3 bases: TGTGCCAGCACCCCGGCGGGGCCAGCTAATGAAAAACTGTTTTTT.

The V gene is TRBV3-1 (or the pseudogene TRBV3-2), the J gene TRBJ1-2; 12 positions match TRBD1. The CDR3 is 13 residues long. Germline V lookup: CDR1 LGHDT, CDR2 YNNKEL (reference sequence). Losses at the gene ends were 8 bases for V and 8 bases for J; bases not matched to a gene: 6. CDR3 sequence: CASGRDRGQGYTF. The DNA of the CDR3 is TGTGCCAGCGGCCGGGACAGGGGGCAAGGCTACACCTTC.

The chain couples TRBV5-1 to TRBJ1-2, with TRBD1 matching over 10 bases. The V gene end was trimmed by 4 bases and the J gene end by 7 bases; junction bases not matched to a gene: 13. CDR1 and CDR2 (germline): SGHRS, YFSETQ. The length of the CDR3 is 16 residues. The CDR3 protein is CASSPTNGQGEIGYTF. The CDR3 DNA reads as TGCGCCAGCAGCCCGACTAATGGACAGGGGGAGATTGGCTACACCTTC.

The CDR3 loop reads CASSADRANNSPLHF. The DNA of the CDR3 is TGTGCCAGCAGTGCGGACAGGGCGAATAATTCACCCCTCCACTTT. This chain links TRBV2 with TRBJ1-6; the match to TRBD1 covers 8 bases. The V gene end was trimmed by 4 bases and the J gene end by 5 bases; junction bases not matched to a gene: 4. This CDR3 has 15 residues. The germline V gene has CDR1 SNHLY and CDR2 FYNNEI.

The rearrangement links TRBV29-1 to TRBJ2-7; 10 nucleotides agree with TRBD1. Germline V gives CDR1 SQVTM, CDR2 ANQGSEA. J was trimmed by 6 bases and V by 4 bases; bases with no gene match: 18. This CDR3 has 17 amino acids. This CDR3 is CSVAPRGQGTYPGEQYF. In DNA form, the CDR3 reads TGCAGCGTTGCCCCACGGGGACAGGGGACTTATCCGGGCGAGCAGTACTTC.

The V gene is TRBV24-1, the J gene TRBJ1-2; TRBD1 matches 8 bases. The CDR3 spans 15 residues. The V segment lost 3 bases and the J segment 10 bases; nucleotides outside the gene matches: 12. Germline values: CDR1 KGHDR, CDR2 SFDVKD. The CDR3 loop is CATSDAGTGVDNYTF. The CDR3 DNA follows: TGTGCCACCAGTGATGCCGGGACAGGAGTGGATAACTACACCTTC.

The rearrangement uses TRBV28 and TRBJ2-7; TRBD2 aligns across 7 bases. This CDR3 is 14 amino acids long. Germline V CDR1 and CDR2: MDHEN, SYDVKM. J lost 5 bases, V lost 7 bases, and 11 bases had no gene match. The CDR3: CASTLGTTPDEQYF. CDR3 coding DNA: TGTGCCAGCACCTTGGGGACTACCCCTGACGAGCAGTACTTC. Based on the CDR3 plus reference TRBV28 and TRBJ2-7, the full variable domain is DVKVTQSSRYLVKRTGEKVFLECVQDMDHENMFWYRQDPGLGLRLIYFSYDVKMKEKGDIPEGYSVSREKKERFSLILESASTNQTSMYLCASTLGTTPDEQYFGPGTRLTVT.